Below are 25 T cell receptor beta chains sequenced from a single sample in a study of blood T cell repertoires in COVID-19. Generated by immunoSEQ multiplex PCR, the TCRdb table keeps only in-frame clones and is missing some. The sample shows roughly 120,000 clones, around 85% of them seen only once. The sequenced material came from peripheral blood. The receptors derive from a woman of 80 years or more with COVID-19, enrolled during active disease.

The chain joins TRBV14 to TRBJ2-7, with TRBD2 matching over 10 bases. CDR3 length: 17 amino acids. Germline CDR1 is SGHDN and CDR2 is FVKESK. V gave up 2 bases and J gave up 2 bases; unmatched junction bases: 9. The CDR3 is CASSQSGGGLATYEQYF. The CDR3 nucleotides are TGTGCCAGCAGCCAATCCGGGGGGGGACTAGCGACCTACGAGCAGTACTTC.

The count of this clone is one. This chain uses TRBV12-3 or TRBV12-4 with TRBJ2-1; D remains unclear. The CDR3 is 13 residues long. With 5 bases removed from V and 6 bases from J, the gap between germline ends came to 11 bases. As DNA, the CDR3 is TGTGCCAGCAGTCCCGCCCAGTCCAATGAGCAGTTCTTC. Encoded protein: CASSPAQSNEQFF.

The chain recombines TRBV5-6 with TRBJ2-1, with TRBD2 matching 11 bases. CDR1 is SGHDT and CDR2 is YYEEEE in the germline V gene. This CDR3 spans 14 amino acids. Trimming at V came to 6 bases and at J to 3 bases, leaving 2 bases not matched to a gene. CDR3 coding DNA: TGTGCCAGCACGGGACTAGCGGACTACAATGAGCAGTTCTTC. Its protein is CASTGLADYNEQFF.

The chain employs TRBV7-9 and TRBJ2-3; a weak D match, TRBD1 (5 bases). Germline-derived CDR1 and CDR2 are SEHNR and FQNEAQ (reference sequence). V gave up 5 bases and J gave up 3 bases, with 12 bases separating them. The CDR3 has 14 residues. CDR3 sequence: CASSGSGRTDTQYF. Written as DNA, the CDR3 is TGTGCCAGCAGCGGTTCAGGGCGTACAGATACGCAGTATTTT.

This clone was seen a few times. The chain recombines TRBV5-1 with TRBJ2-5, with 7 bases lining up with TRBD1. The germline CDR1 and CDR2 sequences are SGHRS and YFSETQ. J was trimmed by 4 bases and V by 2 bases; bases with no gene match: 8. The CDR3 has 15 residues. The CDR3 reads CASSLLGGSRETQYF. As DNA, the CDR3 is TGCGCCAGCAGCTTACTAGGGGGCTCAAGAGAGACCCAGTACTTC.

The gene calls are TRBV18 and TRBJ2-1; 14 bases line up with TRBD2. The CDR3 extends over 16 amino acids. Germline V gene data show CDR1 as KGHSH and CDR2 as LQKENI. J gave up 6 bases and V 3 bases, and 4 bases lay outside the gene matches. CDR3 bases: TGTGCCAGCTCACCGGGGACTAGCGGGAGTTTCAATGAGCAGTTCTTC. This sequence encodes CASSPGTSGSFNEQFF.

The chain combines TRBV5-4 with TRBJ2-3, with D maybe TRBD2 (5 bases). V lost 1 base, J lost 3 bases, and 12 bases lay in between. Per germline, CDR1 SGHNT and CDR2 YYREEE (reference sequence). The CDR3 extends over 15 amino acids. The CDR3 sequence: CASSLYTRSTDTQYF. CDR3 bases: TGTGCCAGCAGCTTGTATACTAGGTCGACAGATACGCAGTATTTT.

CDR3 nucleotide sequence: TGCAGCGTCCGTGGGACAGAGACCGGGGAGCTGTTTTTT. Translating it yields CSVRGTETGELFF. J is TRBJ2-2 and V is TRBV29-1; 7 bases line up with TRBD1. CDR3 size: 13 residues. After removal of 6 bases from V and 5 bases from J, the junction contained 6 bases not matched to a gene. CDR1 and CDR2 from the germline V gene are SQVTM and ANQGSEA.

This sequence joins TRBV28 and TRBJ1-2; no firm D call. Germline V CDR1 and CDR2: MDHEN, SYDVKM. CDR3 length equals 13 residues. V dropped 6 bases and J dropped 6 bases, with 14 bases sitting between them. The chain's CDR3 is CASRRNFLDGYTF. DNA for the CDR3: TGTGCCAGCAGGAGGAACTTTCTGGATGGCTACACCTTC.

This clone was detected once. The chain is built from TRBV6-2 or TRBV6-3 and TRBJ2-5, with 7 bases that match TRBD2. Germline CDR1 is MNHEY and CDR2 is SVGEGT. The CDR3 contains 16 residues. The junction had 13 bases not matched to a gene; V was cut back by 7 bases and J by 2 bases. DNA for the CDR3: TGTGCCAGCACCCCCCGGGCAGCGGGACCACAAGAGACCCAGTACTTC. It translates to CASTPRAAGPQETQYF.

CDR3 coding DNA: TGTGCCAGCAGTTACCTCCCGTGGACTAGCGGGAAAGAGACCCAGTACTTC. This codes for CASSYLPWTSGKETQYF. The rearrangement joins TRBV2 to TRBJ2-5, with 12 bases aligning to TRBD2. V trimming: 5 bases; J trimming: 3 bases; junction bases outside the gene matches: 10. CDR1 and CDR2 (germline): SNHLY, FYNNEI. The CDR3 covers 17 residues.

V and J are TRBV25-1 and TRBJ2-5; 15 positions match TRBD2. Germline loops: CDR1 MGHDK, CDR2 SYGVNS. The J segment lost 5 bases and the V segment lost 5 bases, leaving 3 bases of the junction unmatched. CDR3 size: 15 residues. CDR3 DNA sequence: TGTGCCAGCAGTAGGACTAGCGGGAGGGTTGAGACCCAGTACTTC. This gives the protein CASSRTSGRVETQYF.

This chain links TRBV3-1 (or the pseudogene TRBV3-2) with TRBJ1-2; D might be TRBD1 (6 bases). Trimming shortened V by 4 bases and J by 2 bases, and 20 bases separated the two germline ends. The CDR3 has 17 amino acids. Per the germline V gene, CDR1 is LGHDT and CDR2 is YNNKEL (reference sequence). CDR3 in amino acids: CASSPTPSGHVNYGYTF. CDR3 DNA sequence: TGTGCCAGCAGCCCCACCCCCTCGGGACACGTAAACTATGGCTACACCTTC.

The V and J genes are TRBV28 and TRBJ1-5, with 8 positions matching TRBD1. Germline V gene data show CDR1 as MDHEN and CDR2 as SYDVKM. The CDR3 has 11 amino acids. Trimming took 8 bases from V and 11 from J; bases not matched to a gene: 5. In nucleotides, the CDR3 is TGTGCCAGCGACCGGGGACAGGCCCAGCATTTT. Protein product: CASDRGQAQHF. Full variable domain (missing parts from reference TRBV28 and TRBJ1-5): DVKVTQSSRYLVKRTGEKVFLECVQDMDHENMFWYRQDPGLGLRLIYFSYDVKMKEKGDIPEGYSVSREKKERFSLILESASTNQTSMYLCASDRGQAQHFGDGTRLSIL.

The chain joins TRBV7-7 to TRBJ1-3, with a possible D match to TRBD1 (6 bases). The V end lost 5 bases, the J end lost 0 bases, and 11 bases lay between the germline ends. Germline values: CDR1 SSHAT, CDR2 FNYEAQ (reference sequence). This CDR3 contains 15 residues. CDR3 in DNA: TGTGCCAGCAGCCGAGACAGGAGCTCTGGAAACACCATATATTTT. This sequence encodes CASSRDRSSGNTIYF.

The CDR3 DNA is TGTGCCAGCAGTACCTTAAGCGATGAGCAGTTCTTC. Translation: CASSTLSDEQFF. V is TRBV12-3 or TRBV12-4 and J is TRBJ2-1; D gene uncertain. Deletions cut 5 bases from V and 8 bases from J, with 10 bases between. The CDR3 is 12 amino acids.

V and J are TRBV5-1 and TRBJ2-3; 9 bases fit TRBD2. This CDR3 is 16 amino acids long. Germline CDR1 SGHRS, CDR2 YFSETQ. V lost 0 bases, J lost 4 bases, and 6 bases stayed unmatched. The CDR3 reads CASSLVSAGGSDTQYF. As DNA, the CDR3 is TGCGCCAGCAGCTTGGTATCGGCGGGAGGGTCAGATACGCAGTATTTT.

V usage is TRBV9 and J usage is TRBJ2-2; perhaps TRBD1 as D (5 bases). Germline-derived CDR1 and CDR2 are SGDLS and YYNGEE. The CDR3 has 12 residues. V was trimmed by 4 bases and J by 9 bases, leaving 10 bases between them. The CDR3 sequence: CASSLTGRELFF. In nucleotides, the CDR3 is TGTGCCAGCAGCCTAACAGGAAGGGAGCTGTTTTTT.

This clone turned up a few times. The chain combines TRBV20-1 with TRBJ1-5, with D unclear. Per germline, CDR1 DFQATT and CDR2 SNEGSKA (reference sequence). CDR3 size: 12 residues. V was pared by 3 bases and J by 7 bases, with 10 bases between. Here the CDR3 reads CSASEAEQPQHF. The CDR3, as DNA: TGCAGTGCTAGTGAGGCGGAACAGCCCCAGCATTTT.

J is TRBJ2-1 and V is TRBV9, with 16 nucleotides matching TRBD2. The CDR3 runs 17 residues. Germline CDR1 is SGDLS and CDR2 is YYNGEE. Losses at the gene ends were 4 bases for V and 6 bases for J; bases not matched to a gene: 7. CDR3 sequence: CASSSGTSGRAPNEQFF. The CDR3 DNA reads TGTGCCAGCAGCTCCGGGACTAGCGGGAGGGCCCCCAATGAGCAGTTCTTC.

The genes are TRBV19 and TRBJ2-3; perhaps TRBD1 as D (6 bases). The CDR3 runs 15 residues. Deletions cut 1 base from V and 1 base from J, with 9 bases between. From germline, CDR1 is LNHDA and CDR2 SQIVND (reference sequence). As DNA, the CDR3 is TGTGCCAGTAGTATAGCAGGGGCGGGCACAGATACGCAGTATTTT. Encoded protein: CASSIAGAGTDTQYF.

The V gene is TRBV18, the J gene TRBJ1-4; D remains ambiguous. CDR3 length: 15 amino acids. The ends were cut back, 6 bases at V and 7 bases at J, with 18 bases in the middle. Looked up from germline, CDR1 is KGHSH and CDR2 is LQKENI. The CDR3 DNA sequence: TGTGCCAGCTCGTACGGAGGCACAGAGGGTGAAAAACTGTTTTTT. It yields the protein CASSYGGTEGEKLFF.

This sequence joins TRBV18 and TRBJ1-5; D perhaps matches TRBD1 (5 bases). The CDR3 spans 16 residues. Trimming took 2 bases from V and 2 from J, leaving 13 bases between them. Germline V gene data show CDR1 as KGHSH and CDR2 as LQKENI. CDR3 amino acids: CASSPYSGVGNQPQHF. As DNA, the CDR3 is TGTGCCAGCTCACCATATTCGGGGGTAGGCAATCAGCCCCAGCATTTT. Supplemented by reference TRBV18 and TRBJ1-5, the full variable domain reads NAGVMQNPRHLVRRRGQEARLRCSPMKGHSHVYWYRQLPEEGLKFMVYLQKENIIDESGMPKERFSAEFPKEGPSILRIQQVVRGDSAAYFCASSPYSGVGNQPQHFGDGTRLSIL.

The J gene is TRBJ1-5, the V gene TRBV3-1 (or the pseudogene TRBV3-2), with 9 nucleotides matching TRBD1. V lost 4 bases to trimming and J lost 3 bases; unmatched junction nucleotides: 4. The CDR3 totals 15 residues. Germline V gene data show CDR1 as LGHDT and CDR2 as YNNKEL (reference sequence). This CDR3 reads CASSPGTGINQPQHF. The CDR3 DNA is TGTGCCAGCAGCCCCGGGACAGGGATCAATCAGCCCCAGCATTTT.

The rearrangement links TRBV7-6 to TRBJ2-5; TRBD2 matches at 13 bases. The CDR3 is made up of 19 amino acids. Germline-derived CDR1 and CDR2 are SGHVS and FNYEAQ. V lost 0 bases to trimming and J lost 5 bases; unmatched junction nucleotides: 12. The CDR3 DNA is TGTGCCAGCAGCTTAGCGCTGAGGACTAGCGGGAGCGTGAGGGAGACCCAGTACTTC. Amino acids: CASSLALRTSGSVRETQYF.